This paragraph reports one TCR beta chain. There are 15 residues in the CDR3. CDR1 SGHDT and CDR2 YYEEEE come from the germline V gene. V was trimmed by 1 base and J by 8 bases, leaving 15 bases between them. These data belong to a study of blood T cell repertoires in COVID-19. Background on the study: Spain, Italy and the United States supplied samples that represented acute and convalescent COVID-19. PBMCs, B-cell-depleted T cells, or T cells provided the cDNA or gDNA that made up the material.

Original data processing: Nucleated cell number was recorded as an estimate derived from reference gene primer amplification. TCRdb's copy holds only in-frame clones and misses some; the assay was immunoSEQ multiplex PCR. V, J and clone size are those of that table, while D and trimming were read from the DNA. The sample includes around 300,000 clones, approximately 85% of them seen just once. The sample was peripheral blood. The TCR originated in a human donor in a cohort sampled during active COVID-19. The rearrangement uses TRBV5-6 and TRBJ1-4; D is possibly TRBD1 (6 bases). For the CDR3, the DNA is TGTGCCAGCAGCTTGTTTAACAGGGAAGGGGAAAAACTGTTTTTT. Translated: CASSLFNREGEKLFF.